This T cell receptor beta chain was profiled in a study of somatic mutations in cytotoxic T cells in rheumatoid arthritis. The wider study: Flow sorting of some V beta antibody-stained T cells reached nearly 100% purity, with V beta1+ cells also TCRB-sequenced. General study findings and limits: Within the rheumatoid arthritis patients, CD8+ clonality went up as age increased (Spearman r of about 0.52). The same was not true of the healthy controls.

With V trimmed by 3 bases and J by 6 bases, 7 bases remained unmatched. The germline V gene has CDR1 MDHEN and CDR2 SYDVKM. CDR3 size: 14 residues. The assay was immunoSEQ multiplex PCR, and TCRdb's table has in-frame clones only and misses some. Among fewer than 9,000 clones listed, about four fifths were seen once. Of note for this clone: No antigen is known for it.

Material: CD8+ T cells sorted from blood. This chain joins TRBV28 and TRBJ1-1; 7 bases map to TRBD1. This TCR was sampled from an adult with rheumatoid arthritis. This CDR3 is CASSFDRELAEAFF. The CDR3 DNA is TGTGCCAGCAGTTTCGACAGGGAGCTCGCTGAAGCTTTCTTT.